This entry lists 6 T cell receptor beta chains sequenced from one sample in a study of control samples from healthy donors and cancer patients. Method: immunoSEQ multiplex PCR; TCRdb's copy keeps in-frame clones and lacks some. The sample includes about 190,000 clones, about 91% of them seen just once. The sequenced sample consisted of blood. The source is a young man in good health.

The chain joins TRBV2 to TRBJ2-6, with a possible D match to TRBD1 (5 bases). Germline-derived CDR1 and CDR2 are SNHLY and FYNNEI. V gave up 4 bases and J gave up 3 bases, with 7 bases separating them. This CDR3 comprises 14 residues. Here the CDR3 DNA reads TGTGCCAGCAGTGCACAGGTTGGGGCCAACGTCCTGACTTTC. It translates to CASSAQVGANVLTF.

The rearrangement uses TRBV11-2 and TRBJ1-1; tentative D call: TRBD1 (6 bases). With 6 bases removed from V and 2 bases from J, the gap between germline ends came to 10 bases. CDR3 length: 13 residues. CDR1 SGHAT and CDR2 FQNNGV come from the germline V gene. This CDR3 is CASRKDRNTEAFF. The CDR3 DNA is TGTGCCAGCAGGAAGGACAGAAACACTGAAGCTTTCTTT.

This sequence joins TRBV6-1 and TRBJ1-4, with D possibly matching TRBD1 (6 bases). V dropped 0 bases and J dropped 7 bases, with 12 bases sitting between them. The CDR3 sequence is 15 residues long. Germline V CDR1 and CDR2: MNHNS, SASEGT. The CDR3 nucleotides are TGTGCCAGCAGTGAAGCCGGCTTAGGGGGTGAAAAACTGTTTTTT. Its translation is CASSEAGLGGEKLFF.

CDR3 protein: CASSHFGGSNQPQHF. The CDR3 DNA sequence: TGTGCCAGCAGCCACTTTGGGGGGAGCAATCAGCCCCAGCATTTT. This rearrangement joins TRBV7-2 to TRBJ1-5, with D possibly matching TRBD1 (5 bases). Per germline, CDR1 SGHTA and CDR2 FQGNSA. Trimming pared 5 bases from V and 1 base from J, leaving 12 bases between. CDR3 length: 15 residues.

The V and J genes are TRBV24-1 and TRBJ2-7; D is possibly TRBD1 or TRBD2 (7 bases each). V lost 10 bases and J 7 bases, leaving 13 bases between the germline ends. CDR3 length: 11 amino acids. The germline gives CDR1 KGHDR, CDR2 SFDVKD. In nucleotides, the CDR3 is TGTGCCACGGTCAGGGGGGGGGAGCAGTACTTC. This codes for CATVRGGEQYF.

CDR3 region: CASGVWGRDEAFF. The CDR3 DNA sequence: TGTGCCAGCGGGGTCTGGGGACGCGATGAAGCTTTCTTT. The V gene is TRBV11-2, the J gene TRBJ1-1; possible D gene TRBD1, 5 bases. The CDR3 totals 13 residues. Germline V gives CDR1 SGHAT, CDR2 FQNNGV. Trimming pared 8 bases from V and 7 bases from J, leaving 17 bases between.